This TCR beta chain emerged from a study of beta chain features in type 1 diabetes. CDR1 is MNHNY and CDR2 is SVGAGI in the germline V gene (reference sequence). The CDR3 runs 12 residues. The germline V and J ends were trimmed by 6 bases and 3 bases, with 3 bases remaining between them. Sequenced material consisted of expressed TCRB transcripts (all of the isolated RNA was reverse transcribed). Produced via immunoSEQ multiplex PCR; TCRdb's table is partial and in-frame only. The data hold roughly 140,000 clones, with 6.5% to 8.5% observed a single time. The sequencing sample was made of central memory CD4+ T cells from blood. The TCR originated in a woman under 40 in good health. V gene TRBV6-6 combines with J gene TRBJ1-6; D is ambiguous. The CDR3, as DNA: TGTGCCAGCAGCCACTATAATTCACCCCTCCACTTT. Protein: CASSHYNSPLHF.